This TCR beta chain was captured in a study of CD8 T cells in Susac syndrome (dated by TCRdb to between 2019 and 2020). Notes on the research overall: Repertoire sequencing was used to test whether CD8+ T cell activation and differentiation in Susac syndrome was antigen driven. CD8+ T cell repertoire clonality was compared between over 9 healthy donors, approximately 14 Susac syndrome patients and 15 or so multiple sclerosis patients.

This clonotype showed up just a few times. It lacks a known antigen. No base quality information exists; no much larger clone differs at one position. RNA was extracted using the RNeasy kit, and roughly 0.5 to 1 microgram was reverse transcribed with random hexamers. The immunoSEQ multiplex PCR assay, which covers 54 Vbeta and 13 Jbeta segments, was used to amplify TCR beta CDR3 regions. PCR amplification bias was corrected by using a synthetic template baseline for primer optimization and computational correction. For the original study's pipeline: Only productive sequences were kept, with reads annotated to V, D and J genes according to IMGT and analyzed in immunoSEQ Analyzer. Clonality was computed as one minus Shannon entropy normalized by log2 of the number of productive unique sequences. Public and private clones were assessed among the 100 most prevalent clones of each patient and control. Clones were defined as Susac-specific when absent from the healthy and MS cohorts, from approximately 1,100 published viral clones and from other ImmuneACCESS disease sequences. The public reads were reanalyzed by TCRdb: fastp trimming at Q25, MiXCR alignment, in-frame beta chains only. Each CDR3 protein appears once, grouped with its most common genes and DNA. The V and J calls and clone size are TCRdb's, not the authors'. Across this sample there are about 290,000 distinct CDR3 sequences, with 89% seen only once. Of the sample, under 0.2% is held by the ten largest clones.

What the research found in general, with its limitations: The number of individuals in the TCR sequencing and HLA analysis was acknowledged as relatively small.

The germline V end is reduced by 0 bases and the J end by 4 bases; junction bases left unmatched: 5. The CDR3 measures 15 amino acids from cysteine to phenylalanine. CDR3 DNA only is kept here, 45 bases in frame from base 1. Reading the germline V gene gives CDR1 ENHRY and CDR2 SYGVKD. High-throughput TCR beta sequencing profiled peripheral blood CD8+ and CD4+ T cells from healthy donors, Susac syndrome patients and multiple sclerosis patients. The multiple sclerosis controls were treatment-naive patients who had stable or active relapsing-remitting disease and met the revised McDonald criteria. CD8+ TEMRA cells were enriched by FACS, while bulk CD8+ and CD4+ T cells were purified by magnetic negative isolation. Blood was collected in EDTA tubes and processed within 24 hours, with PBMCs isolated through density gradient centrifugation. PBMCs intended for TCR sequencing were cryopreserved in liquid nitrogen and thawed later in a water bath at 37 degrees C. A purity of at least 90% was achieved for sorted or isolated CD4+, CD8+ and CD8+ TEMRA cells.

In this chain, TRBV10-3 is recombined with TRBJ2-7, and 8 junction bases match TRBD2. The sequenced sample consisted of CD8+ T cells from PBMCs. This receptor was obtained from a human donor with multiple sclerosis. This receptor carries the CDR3 CAISESASGSYEQYF. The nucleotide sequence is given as TGTGCCATCAGTGAGTCGGCCAGCGGGAGTTACGAGCAGTACTTC.